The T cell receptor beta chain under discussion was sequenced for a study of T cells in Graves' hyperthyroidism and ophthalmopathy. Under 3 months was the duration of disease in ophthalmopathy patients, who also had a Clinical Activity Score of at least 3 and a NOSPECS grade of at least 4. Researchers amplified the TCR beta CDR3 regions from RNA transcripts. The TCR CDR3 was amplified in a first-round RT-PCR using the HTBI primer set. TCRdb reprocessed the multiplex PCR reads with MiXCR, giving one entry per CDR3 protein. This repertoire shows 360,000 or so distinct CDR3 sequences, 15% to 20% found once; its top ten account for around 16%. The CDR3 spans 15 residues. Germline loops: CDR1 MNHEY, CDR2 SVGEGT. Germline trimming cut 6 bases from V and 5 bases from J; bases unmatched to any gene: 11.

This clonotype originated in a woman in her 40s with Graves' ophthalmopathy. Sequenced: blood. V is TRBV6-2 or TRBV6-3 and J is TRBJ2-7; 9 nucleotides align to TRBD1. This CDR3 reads CASSTPGTGNNEQYF. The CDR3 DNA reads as TGTGCCAGCAGCACCCCTGGGACAGGGAATAACGAGCAGTACTTC.